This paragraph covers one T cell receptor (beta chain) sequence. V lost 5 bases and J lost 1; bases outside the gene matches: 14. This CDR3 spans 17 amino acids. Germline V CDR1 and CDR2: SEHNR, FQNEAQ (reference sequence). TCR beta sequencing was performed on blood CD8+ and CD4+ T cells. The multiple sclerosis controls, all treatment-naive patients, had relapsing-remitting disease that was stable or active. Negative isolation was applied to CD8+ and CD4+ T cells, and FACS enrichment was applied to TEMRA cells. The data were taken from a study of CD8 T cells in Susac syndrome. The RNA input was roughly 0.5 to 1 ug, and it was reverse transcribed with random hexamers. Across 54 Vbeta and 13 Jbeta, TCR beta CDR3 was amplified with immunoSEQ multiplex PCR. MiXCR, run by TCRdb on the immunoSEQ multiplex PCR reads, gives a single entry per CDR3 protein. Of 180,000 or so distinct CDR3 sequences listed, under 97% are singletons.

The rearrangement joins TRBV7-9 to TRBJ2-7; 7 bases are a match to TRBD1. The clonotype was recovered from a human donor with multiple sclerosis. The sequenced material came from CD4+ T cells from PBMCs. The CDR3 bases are TGTGCCAGCAGCCCCCCCGCGGGTCGACAGGGATCCTACGAGCAGTACTTC. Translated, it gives CASSPPAGRQGSYEQYF.